This T cell receptor beta chain is drawn from a study of early T cells in non-severe SARS-CoV-2 infection. The length of the CDR3 is 16 residues. V was pared by 2 bases and J by 1 base, with 15 bases between. Germline V gene data show CDR1 as DFQATT and CDR2 as SNEGSKA (reference sequence). TCRdb called the 5' RACE reads again in MiXCR, with one record for every CDR3 protein. The table shows under 65,000 distinct CDR3 sequences, with around 12% occurring only once. The clonotype originates from an adult who was a healthcare worker with PCR-confirmed SARS-CoV-2 infection or an uninfected control (not recorded which). The sample taken for sequencing was whole blood. V usage is TRBV20-1 and J usage is TRBJ2-1; no firm D call. CDR3 sequence (DNA): TGCAGTGCTAGACCTCCCTCGAGTCAATCCTACAATGAGCAGTTCTTC. It specifies CSARPPSSQSYNEQFF.